A single sample is the source of the 31 T cell receptor beta chains below, sequenced in a study of blood T cell repertoires in COVID-19 (TCRdb year 2020). Library prep was done by the immunoSEQ multiplex PCR assay. Entries here come from immuneACCESS through TCRdb and include only in-frame sequences with V and J called. Some clones fail to appear in such tables; in the studies checked, an unresolved V gene covers under half of the shortfall, and the cause of the remainder is unknown. This sample has roughly 130,000 clones in its table, and around 80% of those were observed once. More than 1.5% of the sample lies in the top ten. The sequenced sample was peripheral blood. The origin of the receptors is a man in his 70s with acute or convalescent COVID-19.

The chain recombines TRBV3-1 (or the pseudogene TRBV3-2) with TRBJ1-1; 9 nucleotides agree with TRBD1. This CDR3 spans 12 amino acids. Trimming removed 8 bases from V and 8 bases from J; junction bases left unmatched: 6. Per germline, CDR1 LGHDT and CDR2 YNNKEL (reference sequence). CDR3 residues: CASAPGQGEAFF. The CDR3 nucleotides read TGTGCCAGCGCTCCGGGACAGGGAGAAGCTTTCTTT.

The rearrangement links TRBV11-2 to TRBJ2-5, with 13 bases fitting TRBD2. After removal of 5 bases from V and 5 bases from J, the junction contained 8 bases not matched to a gene. CDR3 size: 16 residues. Germline V gene data show CDR1 as SGHAT and CDR2 as FQNNGV. CDR3 coding DNA: TGTGCCAGCAGCCCCCGACTAGCGGGGGGCCGGGAGACCCAGTACTTC. Protein: CASSPRLAGGRETQYF.

The chain couples TRBV29-1 to TRBJ2-1; 9 nucleotides agree with TRBD1. The CDR3 totals 16 residues. The ends lost 1 base at V and 7 bases at J; junction bases unmatched: 11. Germline V gene data show CDR1 as SQVTM and CDR2 as ANQGSEA. The CDR3 protein is CSVEVAAGQGRNEQFF. CDR3 coding DNA: TGCAGCGTTGAAGTGGCTGCGGGACAGGGAAGAAATGAGCAGTTCTTC.

This clone was counted a single time. This chain joins TRBV12-3 or TRBV12-4 and TRBJ2-7, with D unclear. The CDR3 covers 13 residues. V lost 3 bases, J lost 7 bases, and 13 bases lay in between. The CDR3 DNA sequence: TGTGCCAGCAGTTTCTCCGGGTCGGGTGAGCAGTACTTC. This codes for CASSFSGSGEQYF.

V and J are TRBV9 and TRBJ2-5; TRBD1 matches 11 bases. The CDR3 extends over 17 amino acids. Germline V gene data show CDR1 as SGDLS and CDR2 as YYNGEE. Trimming took 3 bases from V and 2 from J; bases not matched to a gene: 9. CDR3 in DNA: TGTGCCAGCAGCGGCGGGACAGGGGGACCTAGGCAAGAGACCCAGTACTTC. Protein: CASSGGTGGPRQETQYF. Full variable domain (missing parts from reference TRBV9 and TRBJ2-5): DSGVTQTPKHLITATGQRVTLRCSPRSGDLSVYWYQQSLDQGLQFLIQYYNGEERAKGNILERFSAQQFPDLHSELNLSSLELGDSALYFCASSGGTGGPRQETQYFGPGTRLLVL.

The rearrangement joins TRBV3-1 (or the pseudogene TRBV3-2) to TRBJ1-1; 10 bases are shared with TRBD1. This CDR3 has 15 amino acids. In germline, CDR1 is LGHDT, CDR2 YNNKEL (reference sequence). The trim removed 4 bases at V and 11 bases at J, leaving 13 bases unmatched. DNA of the CDR3: TGTGCCAGCAGCCGTCAAACCGACAGGGGGCGAGGGGCTTTCTTT. Amino acid sequence: CASSRQTDRGRGAFF.

The chain is built from TRBV6-1 and TRBJ1-3, with unresolved D. Germline V gives CDR1 MNHNS, CDR2 SASEGT. V was shortened by 2 bases and J by 0 bases, with 5 bases between the two germline ends. The CDR3 has 14 residues. The CDR3 loop reads CASSEPFSGNTIYF. CDR3 coding DNA: TGTGCCAGCAGTGAACCTTTCTCTGGAAACACCATATATTTT.

V usage is TRBV12-3 or TRBV12-4 and J usage is TRBJ1-5; D remains ambiguous. V lost 2 bases to trimming and J lost 9 bases, with 11 bases between them. The CDR3 sequence is 13 residues long. The CDR3 bases are TGTGCCAGCAGTTTAATGGTAATGGCGCCCCAGCATTTT. Residues: CASSLMVMAPQHF.

The V gene is TRBV29-1, the J gene TRBJ2-2, with a tentative D call TRBD1 (5 bases). With 4 bases removed from V and 6 bases from J, the gap between germline ends came to 9 bases. This CDR3 has 12 amino acids. Per germline, CDR1 SQVTM and CDR2 ANQGSEA. The CDR3 region has the DNA TGCAGCGTTGGGCAGGGCCCCGGGGAGCTGTTTTTT. It specifies CSVGQGPGELFF.

This clone was counted only a few times. This chain uses TRBV6-1 with TRBJ1-2; D unclear. Germline loops: CDR1 MNHNS, CDR2 SASEGT. The V gene lost 4 bases and the J gene lost 8 bases, with 26 bases spanning the gap. CDR3 size: 17 residues. The CDR3 DNA is TGTGCCAGCAGTGGAGATAGCGGACCCCGACCTTTATACGGCTACACCTTC. Translation: CASSGDSGPRPLYGYTF.

The chain couples TRBV12-3 or TRBV12-4 to TRBJ1-1; D call uncertain. V lost 4 bases and J 4 bases, leaving 4 bases between the germline ends. The CDR3 covers 11 residues. The chain's CDR3 is CASSSGTEAFF. The CDR3, as DNA: TGTGCCAGCAGTTCGGGCACTGAAGCTTTCTTT.

This chain uses TRBV5-4 with TRBJ1-1; TRBD1 aligns across 9 bases. The J segment lost 8 bases and the V segment lost 4 bases, leaving 9 bases of the junction unmatched. This CDR3 region has 14 residues. Per germline, CDR1 SGHNT and CDR2 YYREEE (reference sequence). The CDR3: CASSPGGTGNEAFF. The CDR3 DNA reads as TGTGCCAGCAGCCCAGGCGGGACAGGGAACGAAGCTTTCTTT.

The V and J genes are TRBV28 and TRBJ2-7; tentative D call: TRBD1 (5 bases). V was trimmed by 6 bases and J by 5 bases, leaving 14 bases between them. Germline loops: CDR1 MDHEN, CDR2 SYDVKM. The CDR3 contains 13 residues. CDR3 sequence: CASRRTTENEQYF. The CDR3, as DNA: TGTGCCAGCAGGCGCACGACAGAGAACGAGCAGTACTTC.

This clone turned up a few times. The rearrangement joins TRBV7-9 to TRBJ2-2, with 7 bases identical to TRBD1. J gave up 1 base and V 2 bases, and 7 bases lay outside the gene matches. In germline, CDR1 is SEHNR, CDR2 FQNEAQ (reference sequence). CDR3 length: 17 amino acids. CDR3 region: CASSLTTGAGNTGELFF. CDR3 coding DNA: TGTGCCAGCAGCTTAACTACAGGGGCGGGGAACACCGGGGAGCTGTTTTTT.

This clone has only one observation. This sequence joins TRBV5-1 and TRBJ1-1; D not certain. The V gene's germline CDR1 is SGHRS and CDR2 YFSETQ. The CDR3 covers 15 residues. V gave up 5 bases and J gave up 1 base, with 15 bases separating them. The CDR3, as DNA: TGCGCCAGCAGATACAGCGTTGGAGGGAACACTGAAGCTTTCTTT. This translates into CASRYSVGGNTEAFF.

The genes are TRBV3-1 (or the pseudogene TRBV3-2) and TRBJ1-2; 12 bases fit TRBD1. CDR3 length: 15 amino acids. Losses at the gene ends were 4 bases for V and 3 bases for J; bases not matched to a gene: 3. Germline-derived CDR1 and CDR2 are LGHDT and YNNKEL (reference sequence). CDR3 bases: TGTGCCAGCAGCCCCGGGACAGGGGGCTACTATGGCTACACCTTC. Translation gives CASSPGTGGYYGYTF.

This chain connects TRBV19 to TRBJ2-1, with D possibly TRBD1 on 6 matching bases. Trimming pared 4 bases from V and 2 bases from J, leaving 15 bases between. This CDR3 contains 16 residues. Germline CDR1 and CDR2: LNHDA and SQIVND (reference sequence). The CDR3 reads CASSTLQGLAYNEQFF. The CDR3 coding sequence is TGTGCCAGTAGTACCTTACAGGGCCTCGCCTACAATGAGCAGTTCTTC.

The rearrangement links TRBV27 to TRBJ1-2; TRBD1 matches 11 bases. The germline V gene encodes CDR1 MNHEY and CDR2 SMNVEV (reference sequence). Unmatched junction bases numbered 13, after V lost 3 bases and J lost 4 bases. The CDR3 is made up of 18 amino acids. CDR3: CASSLKGQGVELVYGYTF. The CDR3 coding sequence is TGTGCCAGCAGTTTGAAGGGACAGGGGGTAGAGTTGGTCTATGGCTACACCTTC.

Only one count was recorded for this clone. V is TRBV7-8 and J is TRBJ2-2; D is possibly TRBD1 (6 bases). Trimming cost V 8 bases and J 4 bases, with 14 bases left between them. This CDR3 spans 14 amino acids. Germline CDR1 reads SGHVS; CDR2 reads FQNEAQ. This CDR3 is CASPGQGSTGELFF. CDR3 sequence (DNA): TGTGCCAGCCCCGGGCAGGGGAGCACCGGGGAGCTGTTTTTT.

This clone was counted a single time. The chain recombines TRBV6-1 with TRBJ2-3; no firm D call. The CDR3 runs to 14 residues. Trimming took off 3 bases at V and 3 bases at J, with 10 bases between the two ends. Germline V gene sequence: CDR1 MNHNS, CDR2 SASEGT. The CDR3 is CASSDRQYTDTQYF. For the CDR3, the DNA is TGTGCCAGCAGTGACCGTCAGTATACAGATACGCAGTATTTT.

As DNA, the CDR3 is TGTGCCAGCAGCCAAGAGTCCAGGAATTCACCCCTCCACTTT. Protein: CASSQESRNSPLHF. The rearrangement links TRBV3-1 (or the pseudogene TRBV3-2) to TRBJ1-6; D is undetermined. Per the germline V gene, CDR1 is LGHDT and CDR2 is YNNKEL (reference sequence). The V end was cut by 0 bases, the J end by 7 bases, with 7 bases between. This CDR3 spans 14 amino acids.

The rearrangement uses TRBV18 and TRBJ2-7; TRBD1 matches at 9 bases. Trimming at V came to 6 bases and at J to 4 bases, leaving 1 base not matched to a gene. This CDR3 region has 12 residues. Germline CDR1 KGHSH, CDR2 LQKENI. The CDR3 reads CASSGQGYEQYF. In nucleotides, the CDR3 is TGTGCCAGCTCGGGACAGGGTTACGAGCAGTACTTC.

The V and J genes are TRBV10-3 and TRBJ2-7; 10 bases line up with TRBD1. This CDR3 is built from 12 residues. Germline V gene data show CDR1 as ENHRY and CDR2 as SYGVKD. Trimming at V came to 8 bases and at J to 3 bases, leaving 1 base not matched to a gene. CDR3 sequence: CAIGTGVYEQYF. CDR3 DNA sequence: TGTGCCATCGGGACAGGGGTCTACGAGCAGTACTTC.

The chain employs TRBV6-1 and TRBJ2-5; 12 bases map to TRBD2. This CDR3 contains 18 residues. V gave up 3 bases and J gave up 2 bases; unmatched junction bases: 10. In germline, CDR1 is MNHNS, CDR2 SASEGT. Written as DNA, the CDR3 is TGTGCCAGCAGTGAGGCTACTAGCGGGGGGTGGTTACAAGAGACCCAGTACTTC. Translation: CASSEATSGGWLQETQYF.

The table lists this clone with a few counts. The chain is built from TRBV6-6 and TRBJ1-5, with D uncertain. In germline, CDR1 is MNHNY, CDR2 SVGAGI (reference sequence). This CDR3 comprises 10 residues. V lost 7 bases and J lost 9, with 7 bases in between. DNA for the CDR3: TGTGCCAGCAACAGTTGGCCCCAGCATTTT. It translates to CASNSWPQHF.

This chain links TRBV18 with TRBJ2-1; possible D gene TRBD1, 6 bases. Between the trimmed V and J ends, which lost 3 bases and 7 bases, there was a span of 16 bases. The CDR3 is 15 residues long. CDR1 KGHSH and CDR2 LQKENI come from the germline V gene. Written as DNA, the CDR3 is TGTGCCAGCTCACCTCGAATGGACAGTACAAATGAGCAGTTCTTC. Its protein product is CASSPRMDSTNEQFF.

V usage is TRBV12-3 or TRBV12-4 and J usage is TRBJ2-2, with D unclear. Deletions cut 6 bases from V and 6 bases from J, with 5 bases between. The CDR3 loop spans 11 amino acids. The CDR3 region is CASREAGELFF. CDR3 DNA sequence: TGTGCCAGCAGAGAGGCCGGGGAGCTGTTTTTT.

The J gene is TRBJ2-1, the V gene TRBV7-9; 10 nucleotides agree with TRBD2. Unmatched junction bases numbered 6, after V lost 4 bases and J lost 0 bases. The CDR3 consists of 17 residues. Germline assignment: CDR1 SEHNR and CDR2 FQNEAQ (reference sequence). CDR3 bases: TGTGCCAGCAGCTCTTTCTTAGCGGGGGGCTCCTACAATGAGCAGTTCTTC. Amino acids: CASSSFLAGGSYNEQFF. The full variable domain, in which reference TRBV7-9 and TRBJ2-1 provide the parts outside the CDR3, is DTGVSQNPRHKITKRGQNVTFRCDPISEHNRLYWYRQTLGQGPEFLTYFQNEAQLEKSRLLSDRFSAERPKGSFSTLEIQRTEQGDSAMYLCASSSFLAGGSYNEQFFGPGTRLTVL.

V usage is TRBV19 and J usage is TRBJ1-2, with D perhaps TRBD1 (5 bases). CDR1 is LNHDA, CDR2 SQIVND, per germline (reference sequence). V lost 8 bases, J lost 14 bases, and 21 bases lay in between. There are 12 residues in the CDR3. The DNA for the CDR3 is TGTGCCAGTTCCCCTCTTCGCGGTGCAGGGACCTTC. Protein: CASSPLRGAGTF.

The chain employs TRBV12-3 or TRBV12-4 and TRBJ1-5; D gene uncertain. The V end was cut by 6 bases, the J end by 7 bases, with 10 bases between. The length of the CDR3 is 12 residues. CDR3 nucleotide sequence: TGTGCCAGCAGACTTTCGTACCAGCCCCAGCATTTT. This sequence encodes CASRLSYQPQHF.

The chain joins TRBV28 to TRBJ1-2; D perhaps matches TRBD1 (5 bases). CDR1 and CDR2 from the germline V gene are MDHEN and SYDVKM. The CDR3 consists of 11 residues. Trimming pared 9 bases from V and 9 bases from J, leaving 14 bases between. CDR3 sequence: CASKGLTSYTF. DNA of the CDR3: TGTGCCAGTAAGGGGTTAACTAGCTACACCTTC.